This entry concerns a single T cell receptor (beta chain). This clone's antigen is unknown. Base qualities are not recorded, but no much larger clone differs from it by a single base. The data originate from a study of graft-versus-host responses after intestinal transplantation (dated by TCRdb to the early 2020s). In terms of the full investigation: Recipients received multivisceral, liver-intestinal, or isolated intestinal transplants. The cohort enrolled some 23 intestinal transplant recipients including one retransplant, and a few patients lacking pretransplant specimens were excluded. Every recipient was given anti-thymocyte globulin induction, then maintenance tacrolimus and steroids for 3 to 4 years. To identify alloreactive clones, pre-transplant mixed lymphocyte reaction products were sequenced and compared with unstimulated pre-transplant donor and recipient T cells. A peak of at least 4% donor T cells among recipient peripheral blood mononuclear cells was the definition used for donor T cell macrochimerism. Samples from a few later patients were sequenced in-house on an Illumina MiSeq with MiXCR processing rather than by the commercial service. Bulk TCR-beta CDR3 sequencing was used to track graft-versus-host and host-versus-graft alloreactive T cell clones in the graft, circulation and bone marrow after intestinal transplantation.

The time point label on this specimen signifies: cells obtained before transplantation from donor or recipient. CD3+CD4+ and CD3+CD8+ populations were FACS-sorted from unstimulated pre-transplant donor and recipient cells taken from spleen or lymph nodes. Receptor libraries were prepared by the immunoSEQ multiplex PCR assay. For most patients, genomic DNA was isolated with the Qiagen DNeasy Blood and Tissue Kit and shipped frozen to Adaptive Biotechnologies for TCR sequencing. Adaptive Biotechnologies carried out high-throughput TCR-beta CDR3 sequencing of genomic DNA for most patients. Regarding the original processing steps: Adaptive's ImmunoSEQ software supplied the TCR sequencing data for 15 to 20 patients, while MiXCR and VDJtools were used to process a few other patients. To correct CD4 versus CD8 sorting errors, any sequence found in both subsets at a frequency ratio below 5:1 was removed. CDR3 nucleotide sequences shared between donor and recipient were removed because their origin could not be assigned. At least 2-fold expansion over unstimulated cells and a minimum CFSE-low frequency of 0.002% (template counts) or 0.001% (read counts) were required for clones to be classified as alloreactive. Clones detected in sequenced pre-transplant spleen, lymph node, or MLR CFSE-low populations of the donor or recipient were defined as mappable. Cumulative frequency of alloreactive clones was calculated as a percentage of all sequences weighted by copy number. This immuneACCESS table, as held by TCRdb, lists in-frame sequences with V and J called but not all clones. Of the missing ones, under half trace to an unresolved V gene in checked studies; the others have no known cause. The V and J calls and the clone size are those of that table, but D and trimming were determined from the DNA. The sample data list about 39,000 clones, and over 90% of these were observed just once. Clones ranked in the top ten supply 21% of the sample.

What the authors observed across the whole study: Conclusions were limited by the relatively low number and heterogeneity of intestinal transplant patients. GvH clones were detected in recipient bone marrow, and some of these GvH clones were observed earlier in ileal mucosa or blood, consistent with an intestinal mucosal origin. In patients with donor T cell macrochimerism, the allografts had high GvH to HvG T cell clonal ratios. Early after transplant, peak levels of circulating GvH clones were found to be associated with declines in HvG clones.

The CDR3 measures 16 amino acids from cysteine to phenylalanine. Of all the DNA, just the CDR3 is kept, 48 bases in frame from base 1. The origin of this receptor is a human donor who was the organ donor for an intestinal transplant. The sequences come from unstimulated CD8+ T cells sorted from spleen or lymph node cells, collected before transplant. The chain was built from TRBV21-1 and TRBJ2-1. TRBV21-1 is labeled a pseudogene. The DNA sequence is as follows: TGTGCCAGCAGCAAGTCGCCCACAACAAGGGACAATGAGCAGTTCTTC. Its protein is CASSKSPTTRDNEQFF.